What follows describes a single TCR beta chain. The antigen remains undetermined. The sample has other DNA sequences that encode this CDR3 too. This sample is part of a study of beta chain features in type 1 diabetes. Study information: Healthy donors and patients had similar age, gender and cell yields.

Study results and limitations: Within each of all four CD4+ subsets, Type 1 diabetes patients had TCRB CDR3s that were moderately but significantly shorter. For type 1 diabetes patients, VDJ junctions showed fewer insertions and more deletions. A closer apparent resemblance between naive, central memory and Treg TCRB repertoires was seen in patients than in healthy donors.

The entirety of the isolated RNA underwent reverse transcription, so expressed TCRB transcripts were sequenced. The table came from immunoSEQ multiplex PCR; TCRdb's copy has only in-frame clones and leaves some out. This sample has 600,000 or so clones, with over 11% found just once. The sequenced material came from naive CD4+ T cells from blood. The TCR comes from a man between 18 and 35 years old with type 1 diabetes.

The CDR3 sequence: CATSRDRAGNEKLFF. CDR3 nucleotides: TGTGCCACCAGCAGAGATCGGGCAGGGAATGAAAAACTGTTTTTT. V and J are TRBV15 and TRBJ1-4; D possibly corresponds to TRBD1 (5 bases). Deletions cut 0 bases from V and 5 bases from J, with 10 bases between. Germline assignment: CDR1 LNHNV and CDR2 YYDKDF (reference sequence). This CDR3 has 15 residues.